The T cell receptor (beta chain) described here comes from a study of tumor-infiltrating lymphocytes in oesophageal squamous cell carcinoma. TCRdb itself ran the PCR reads through MiXCR, one entry per CDR3 protein. The sample carries about 18,000 distinct CDR3 sequences, approximately 43% recorded once. The CDR3 spans 16 residues. Germline lookup yields CDR1 SGHTA and CDR2 FQGTGA. Specimen: blood. This chain uses TRBV7-3 with TRBJ2-5, with 8 bases identical to TRBD1. TRBJ2-1 matches the DNA end more closely, so the J call is doubtful. The clonotype comes from a female donor with esophageal squamous cell carcinoma. The CDR3: CASSPQGANIDYEQFF. DNA of the CDR3: TGTGCCAGCAGCCCGCAGGGGGCTAATATTGATTATGAGCAGTTCTTC.